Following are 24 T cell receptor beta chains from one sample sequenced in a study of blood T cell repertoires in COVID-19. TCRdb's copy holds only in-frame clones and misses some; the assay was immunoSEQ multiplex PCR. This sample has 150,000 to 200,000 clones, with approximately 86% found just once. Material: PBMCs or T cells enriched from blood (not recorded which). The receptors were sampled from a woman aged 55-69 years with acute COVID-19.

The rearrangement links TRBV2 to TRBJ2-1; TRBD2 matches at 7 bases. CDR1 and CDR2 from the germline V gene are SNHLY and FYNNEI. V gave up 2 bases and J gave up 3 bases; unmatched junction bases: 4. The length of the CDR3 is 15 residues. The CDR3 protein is CASSESRGNYNEQFF. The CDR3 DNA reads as TGTGCCAGCAGTGAATCGCGGGGGAACTACAATGAGCAGTTCTTC. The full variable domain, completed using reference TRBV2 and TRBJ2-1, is EPEVTQTPSHQVTQMGQEVILRCVPISNHLYFYWYRQILGQKVEFLVSFYNNEISEKSEIFDDQFSVERPDGSNFTLKIRSTKLEDSAMYFCASSESRGNYNEQFFGPGTRLTVL.

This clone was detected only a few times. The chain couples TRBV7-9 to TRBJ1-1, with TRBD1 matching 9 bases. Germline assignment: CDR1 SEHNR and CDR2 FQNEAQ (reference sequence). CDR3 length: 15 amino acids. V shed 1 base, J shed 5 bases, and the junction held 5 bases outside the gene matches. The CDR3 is CASSLGTGVITEAFF. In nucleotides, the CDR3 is TGTGCCAGCAGCTTAGGGACAGGGGTGATAACTGAAGCTTTCTTT.

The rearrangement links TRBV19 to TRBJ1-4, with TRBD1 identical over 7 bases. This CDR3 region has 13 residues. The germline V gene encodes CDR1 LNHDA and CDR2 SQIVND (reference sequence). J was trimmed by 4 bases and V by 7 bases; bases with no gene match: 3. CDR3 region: CASMYRGNEKLFF. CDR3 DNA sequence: TGTGCCAGTATGTACAGGGGTAATGAAAAACTGTTTTTT.

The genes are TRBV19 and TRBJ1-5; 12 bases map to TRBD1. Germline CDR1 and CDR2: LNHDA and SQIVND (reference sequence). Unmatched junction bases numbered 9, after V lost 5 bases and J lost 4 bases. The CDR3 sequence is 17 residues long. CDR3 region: CASSLGGTGGANQPQHF. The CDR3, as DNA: TGTGCCAGTAGTCTGGGGGGGACAGGGGGCGCGAATCAGCCCCAGCATTTT.

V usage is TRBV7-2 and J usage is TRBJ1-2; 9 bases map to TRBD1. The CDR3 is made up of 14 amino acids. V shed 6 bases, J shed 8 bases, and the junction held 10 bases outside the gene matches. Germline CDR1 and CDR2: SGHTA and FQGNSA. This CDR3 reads CASRTRWDREGYTF. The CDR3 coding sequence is TGTGCCAGCAGAACTCGATGGGACAGGGAGGGCTACACCTTC.

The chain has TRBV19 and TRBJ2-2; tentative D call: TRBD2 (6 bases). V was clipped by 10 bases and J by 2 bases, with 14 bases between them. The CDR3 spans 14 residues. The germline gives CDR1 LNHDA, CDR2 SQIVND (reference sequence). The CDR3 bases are TGTGCCACAGGGAGGAACTTCAACACCGGGGAGCTGTTTTTT. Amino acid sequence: CATGRNFNTGELFF.

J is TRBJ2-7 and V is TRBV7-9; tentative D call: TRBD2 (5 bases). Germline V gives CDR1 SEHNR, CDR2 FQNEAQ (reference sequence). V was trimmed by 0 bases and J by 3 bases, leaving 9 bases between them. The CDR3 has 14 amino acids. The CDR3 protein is CASSLAGVSYEQYF. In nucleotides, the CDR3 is TGTGCCAGCAGCTTAGCGGGAGTGAGCTACGAGCAGTACTTC. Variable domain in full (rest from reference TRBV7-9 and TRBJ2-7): DTGVSQNPRHKITKRGQNVTFRCDPISEHNRLYWYRQTLGQGPEFLTYFQNEAQLEKSRLLSDRFSAERPKGSFSTLEIQRTEQGDSAMYLCASSLAGVSYEQYFGPGTRLTVT.

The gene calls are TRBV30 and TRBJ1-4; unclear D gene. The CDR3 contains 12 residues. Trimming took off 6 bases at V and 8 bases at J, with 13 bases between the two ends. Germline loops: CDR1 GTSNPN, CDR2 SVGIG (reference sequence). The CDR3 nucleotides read TGTGCCTGCGCCCTCTCTAGGGAAAAACTGTTTTTT. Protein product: CACALSREKLFF.

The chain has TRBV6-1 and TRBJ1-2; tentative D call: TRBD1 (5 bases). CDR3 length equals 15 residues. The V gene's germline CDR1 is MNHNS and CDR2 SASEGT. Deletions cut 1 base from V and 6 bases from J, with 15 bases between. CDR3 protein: CASSEVNSIGDGYTF. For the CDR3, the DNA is TGTGCCAGCAGTGAAGTCAACAGCATAGGGGATGGCTACACCTTC.

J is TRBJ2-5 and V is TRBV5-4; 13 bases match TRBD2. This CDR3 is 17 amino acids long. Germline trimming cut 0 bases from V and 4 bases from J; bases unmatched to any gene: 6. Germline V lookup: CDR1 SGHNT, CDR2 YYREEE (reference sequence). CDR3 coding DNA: TGTGCCAGCAGCTTGGGAGGGACTAGCGGGGCGGGAGAGACCCAGTACTTC. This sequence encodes CASSLGGTSGAGETQYF.

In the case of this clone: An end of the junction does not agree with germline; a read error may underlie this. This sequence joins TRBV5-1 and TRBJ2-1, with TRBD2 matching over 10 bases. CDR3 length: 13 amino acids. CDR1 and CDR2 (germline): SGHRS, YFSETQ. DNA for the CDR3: TGCGCCAGCAGCTTCGGGAGCGGGGGGGCCGAAATCTTC. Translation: CASSFGSGGAEIF.

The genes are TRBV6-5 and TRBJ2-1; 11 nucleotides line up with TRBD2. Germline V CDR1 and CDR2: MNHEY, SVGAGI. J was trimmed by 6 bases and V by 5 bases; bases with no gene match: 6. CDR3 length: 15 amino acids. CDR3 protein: CASSPVAGGSNEQFF. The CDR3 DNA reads TGTGCCAGCAGTCCCGTAGCGGGAGGGAGCAATGAGCAGTTCTTC.

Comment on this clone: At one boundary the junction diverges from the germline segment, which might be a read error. CDR3 coding DNA: TGTGCCAGCCGCCATCCGAGCGACCTCCAAGAGACCCAGTACTTC. It is translated as CASRHPSDLQETQYF. The chain couples TRBV3-1 (or the pseudogene TRBV3-2) to TRBJ2-5; D gene unclear. Germline V gene lookup returns CDR1 LGHDT and CDR2 YNNKEL (reference sequence). The CDR3 loop spans 15 amino acids.

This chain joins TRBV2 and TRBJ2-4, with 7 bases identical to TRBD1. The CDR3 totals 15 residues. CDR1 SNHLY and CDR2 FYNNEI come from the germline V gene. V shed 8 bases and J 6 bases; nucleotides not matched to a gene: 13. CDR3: CASGRGGTASNIQYF. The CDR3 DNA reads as TGTGCCAGCGGGAGAGGTGGGACAGCCTCAAACATTCAGTACTTC. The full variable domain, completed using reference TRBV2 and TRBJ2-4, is EPEVTQTPSHQVTQMGQEVILRCVPISNHLYFYWYRQILGQKVEFLVSFYNNEISEKSEIFDDQFSVERPDGSNFTLKIRSTKLEDSAMYFCASGRGGTASNIQYFGAGTRLSVL.

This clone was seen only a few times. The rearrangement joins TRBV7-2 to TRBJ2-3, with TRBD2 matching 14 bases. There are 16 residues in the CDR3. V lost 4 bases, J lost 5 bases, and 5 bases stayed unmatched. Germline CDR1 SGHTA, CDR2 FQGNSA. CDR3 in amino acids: CASSSRTSGGQDTQYF. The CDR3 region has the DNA TGTGCCAGCAGCTCGAGGACTAGCGGGGGGCAAGATACGCAGTATTTT.

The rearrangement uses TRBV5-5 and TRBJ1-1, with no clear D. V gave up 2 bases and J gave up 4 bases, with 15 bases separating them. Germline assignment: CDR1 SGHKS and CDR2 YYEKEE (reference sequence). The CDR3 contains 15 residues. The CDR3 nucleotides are TGTGCCAGCAGCTTCGAGGCGTCGGTCGGCACTGAAGCTTTCTTT. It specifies CASSFEASVGTEAFF.

The CDR3 coding sequence is TGCGCCAGCAGTTCCAGGGGGGCAGGGCAAGAGACCCAGTACTTC. Its translation: CASSSRGAGQETQYF. The V and J genes are TRBV5-1 and TRBJ2-5, with D possibly being TRBD1 (7 bases). The V end was cut by 5 bases, the J end by 2 bases, with 16 bases between. The CDR3 has 15 amino acids. Per germline, CDR1 SGHRS and CDR2 YFSETQ.

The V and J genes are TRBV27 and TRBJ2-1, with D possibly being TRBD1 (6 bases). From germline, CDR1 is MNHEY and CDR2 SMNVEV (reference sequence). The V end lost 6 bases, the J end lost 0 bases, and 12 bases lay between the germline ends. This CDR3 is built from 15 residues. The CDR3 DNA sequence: TGTGCCAGCAGGTCAGGGACAACCTCCTACAATGAGCAGTTCTTC. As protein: CASRSGTTSYNEQFF.

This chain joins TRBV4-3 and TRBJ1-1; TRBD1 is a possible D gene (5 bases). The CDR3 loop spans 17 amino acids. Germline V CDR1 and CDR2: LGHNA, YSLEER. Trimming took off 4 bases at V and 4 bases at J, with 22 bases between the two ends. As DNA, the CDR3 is TGCGCCAGCAGCCCCCGAATTCGCTCCGGGGGGACCACTGAAGCTTTCTTT. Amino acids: CASSPRIRSGGTTEAFF.

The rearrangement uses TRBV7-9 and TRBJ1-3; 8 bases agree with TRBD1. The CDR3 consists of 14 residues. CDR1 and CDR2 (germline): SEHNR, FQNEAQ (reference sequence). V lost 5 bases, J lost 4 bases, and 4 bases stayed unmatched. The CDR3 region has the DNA TGTGCCAGCAGCCCCCAGGGGGCGGGAAACACCATATATTTT. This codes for CASSPQGAGNTIYF.

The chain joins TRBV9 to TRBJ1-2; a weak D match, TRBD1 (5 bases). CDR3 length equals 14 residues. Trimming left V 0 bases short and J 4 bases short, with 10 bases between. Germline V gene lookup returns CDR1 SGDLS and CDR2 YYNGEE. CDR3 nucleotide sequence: TGTGCCAGCAGCGTAGGGGGCTGGAGCTATGGCTACACCTTC. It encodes CASSVGGWSYGYTF.

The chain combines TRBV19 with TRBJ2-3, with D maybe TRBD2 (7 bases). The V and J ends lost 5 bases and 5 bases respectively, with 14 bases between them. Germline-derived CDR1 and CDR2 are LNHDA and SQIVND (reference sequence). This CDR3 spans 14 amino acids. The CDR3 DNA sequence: TGTGCCAGTAGTCCTGGGGGGGCTGGAGATACGCAGTATTTT. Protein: CASSPGGAGDTQYF.

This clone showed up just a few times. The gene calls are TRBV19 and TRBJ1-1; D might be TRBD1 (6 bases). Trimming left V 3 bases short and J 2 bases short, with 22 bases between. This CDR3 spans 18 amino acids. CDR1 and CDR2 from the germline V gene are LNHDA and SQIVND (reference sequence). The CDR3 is CASSMGKGDMRANTEAFF. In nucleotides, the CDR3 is TGTGCCAGTAGTATGGGAAAGGGGGACATGCGCGCCAACACTGAAGCTTTCTTT.

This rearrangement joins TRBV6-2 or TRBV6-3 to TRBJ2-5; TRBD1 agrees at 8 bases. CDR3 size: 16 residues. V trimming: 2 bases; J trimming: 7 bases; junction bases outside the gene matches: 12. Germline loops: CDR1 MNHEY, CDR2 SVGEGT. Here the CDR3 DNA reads TGTGCCAGCAGTTACCGGACAGGGCCGAGGGCCGGGACCCAGTACTTC. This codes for CASSYRTGPRAGTQYF.